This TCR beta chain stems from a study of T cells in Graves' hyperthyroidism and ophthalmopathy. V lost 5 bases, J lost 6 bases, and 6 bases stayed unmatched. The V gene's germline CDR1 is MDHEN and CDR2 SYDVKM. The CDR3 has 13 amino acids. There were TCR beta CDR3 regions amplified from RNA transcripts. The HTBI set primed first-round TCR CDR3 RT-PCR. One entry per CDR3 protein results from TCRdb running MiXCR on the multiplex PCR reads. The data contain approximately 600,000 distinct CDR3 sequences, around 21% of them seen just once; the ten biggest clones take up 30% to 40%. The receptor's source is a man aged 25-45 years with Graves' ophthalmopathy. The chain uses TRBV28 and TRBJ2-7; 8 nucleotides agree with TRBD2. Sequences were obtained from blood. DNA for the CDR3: TGTGCCAGCAGTCCGGTCCGGGGGGGCGAGCAGTACTTC. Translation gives CASSPVRGGEQYF.